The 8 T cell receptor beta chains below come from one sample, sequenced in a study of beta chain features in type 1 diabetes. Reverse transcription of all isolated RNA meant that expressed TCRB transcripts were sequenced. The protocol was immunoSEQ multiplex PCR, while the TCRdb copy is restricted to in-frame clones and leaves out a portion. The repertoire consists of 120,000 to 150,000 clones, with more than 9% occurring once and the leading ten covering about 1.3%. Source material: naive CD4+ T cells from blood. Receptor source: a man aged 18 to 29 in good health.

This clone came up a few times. CDR3 sequence reads: CASRRLAGEQFF. DNA of the CDR3: TGTGCCAGTAGGAGACTAGCGGGCGAGCAGTTCTTC. The chain employs TRBV19 and TRBJ2-1; 10 nucleotides match TRBD2. There are 12 residues in the CDR3. V dropped 6 bases and J dropped 10; count of bases not matched to a gene: 3. In germline, CDR1 is LNHDA, CDR2 SQIVND (reference sequence).

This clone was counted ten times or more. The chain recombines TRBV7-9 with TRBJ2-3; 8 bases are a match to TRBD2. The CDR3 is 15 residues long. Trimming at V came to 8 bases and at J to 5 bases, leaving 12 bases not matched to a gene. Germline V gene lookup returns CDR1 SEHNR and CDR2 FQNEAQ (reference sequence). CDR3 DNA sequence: TGTGCCAGCGGCACAAGCGGGGGAGCTAGAGATACGCAGTATTTT. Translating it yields CASGTSGGARDTQYF.

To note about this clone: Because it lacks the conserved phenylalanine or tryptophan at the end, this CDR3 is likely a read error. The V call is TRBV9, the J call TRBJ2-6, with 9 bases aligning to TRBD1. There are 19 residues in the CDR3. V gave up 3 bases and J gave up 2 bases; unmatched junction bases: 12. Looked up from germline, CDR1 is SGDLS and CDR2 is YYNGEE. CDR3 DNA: TGTGCCAGCAGCGCCCGGTTGGGGACAGGGATCCCTGGGGCCAACGTCCTGACTATC. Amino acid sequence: CASSARLGTGIPGANVLTI.

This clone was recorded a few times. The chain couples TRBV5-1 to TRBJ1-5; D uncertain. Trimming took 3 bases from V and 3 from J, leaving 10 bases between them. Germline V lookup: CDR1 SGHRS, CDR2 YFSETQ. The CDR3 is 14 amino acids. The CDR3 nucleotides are TGCGCCAGCAGCTCGACGGGAGACAATCAGCCCCAGCATTTT. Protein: CASSSTGDNQPQHF.

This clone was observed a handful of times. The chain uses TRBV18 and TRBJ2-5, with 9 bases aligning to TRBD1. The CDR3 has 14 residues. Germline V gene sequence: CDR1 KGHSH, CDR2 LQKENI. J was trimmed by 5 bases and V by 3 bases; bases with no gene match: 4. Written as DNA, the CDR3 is TGTGCCAGCTCACCCCGGGACAGGGATGAGACCCAGTACTTC. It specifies CASSPRDRDETQYF.

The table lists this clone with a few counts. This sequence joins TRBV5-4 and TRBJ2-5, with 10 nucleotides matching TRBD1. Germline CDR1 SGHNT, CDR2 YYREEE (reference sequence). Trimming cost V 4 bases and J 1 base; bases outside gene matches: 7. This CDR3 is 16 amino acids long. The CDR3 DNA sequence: TGTGCCAGCAGCCGGGGGGACAGGGGCGTCCAAGAGACCCAGTACTTC. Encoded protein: CASSRGDRGVQETQYF.

This CDR3 reads CASSAPGLYEQYF. The CDR3 DNA reads TGTGCCAGCAGTGCCCCAGGGCTATACGAGCAGTACTTC. J is TRBJ2-7 and V is TRBV25-1; possibly TRBD1 for D (5 bases). Germline loops: CDR1 MGHDK, CDR2 SYGVNS. The CDR3 covers 13 residues. The ends were cut back, 4 bases at V and 4 bases at J, with 11 bases in the middle.

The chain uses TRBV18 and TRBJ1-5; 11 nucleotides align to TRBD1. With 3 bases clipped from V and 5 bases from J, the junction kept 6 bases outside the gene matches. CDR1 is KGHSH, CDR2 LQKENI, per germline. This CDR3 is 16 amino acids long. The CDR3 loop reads CASSPDRGRSDQPQHF. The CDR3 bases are TGTGCCAGCTCACCGGACAGGGGGCGAAGCGATCAGCCCCAGCATTTT.